The 8 T cell receptor beta chains below come from one sample, sequenced in a study of radiation and T cells in renal cell carcinoma. Only in-frame clones appear in the TCRdb table, and some are missing; sequencing was by immunoSEQ multiplex PCR. This table holds 19,000 or so clones, 60% to 75% found once. Treatment defined: 15 Gy SBRT to primary tumor, nephrectomy 4 weeks later. The sample here was tumor tissue, taken from a patient whose treatment included radiotherapy and nephrectomy. The receptors shown here come from a woman aged 70-85 years with renal cell carcinoma.

The chain has TRBV28 and TRBJ1-6; D is ambiguous. V lost 5 bases to trimming and J lost 14 bases, with 16 bases between them. The CDR3 is 13 amino acids. Germline loops: CDR1 MDHEN, CDR2 SYDVKM. The CDR3 DNA is TGTGCCAGCAGTCCCACCCTTTCCTTCACCCTCCACTTT. It encodes CASSPTLSFTLHF.

The gene calls are TRBV19 and TRBJ2-7; possibly TRBD1 or TRBD2 for D (5 bases each). Trimming took off 6 bases at V and 2 bases at J, with 11 bases between the two ends. Germline CDR1 LNHDA, CDR2 SQIVND (reference sequence). This CDR3 contains 13 residues. In DNA, the CDR3 is TGTGCCAGTAGCCGGGGCCCTACCTACGAGCAGTACTTC. As protein: CASSRGPTYEQYF.

The chain has TRBV6-5 and TRBJ2-1; D tentatively reads TRBD1 or TRBD2 (7 bases each). This CDR3 is 15 amino acids long. Germline V gene sequence: CDR1 MNHEY, CDR2 SVGAGI. The V and J ends lost 7 bases and 4 bases respectively, with 17 bases between them. Written as DNA, the CDR3 is TGTGCCAGCACCGCCCCGGGGGGACAGTACAATGAGCAGTTCTTC. This encodes CASTAPGGQYNEQFF.

Turning to this clone: The same CDR3 also results from other DNA sequences found in this sample. V gene TRBV6-1 combines with J gene TRBJ1-3; 7 positions match TRBD1. CDR1 is MNHNS and CDR2 is SASEGT in the germline V gene. CDR3 length equals 15 residues. Trimming at V came to 6 bases and at J to 0 bases, leaving 5 bases not matched to a gene. CDR3: CASRRTGDSGNTIYF. CDR3 in DNA: TGTGCCAGCAGGAGAACAGGGGACTCTGGAAACACCATATATTTT.

V is TRBV19 and J is TRBJ2-3; perhaps D is TRBD1 or TRBD2 (5 bases each). V was pared by 1 base and J by 5 bases, with 7 bases between. This CDR3 has 13 residues. CDR1 is LNHDA and CDR2 is SQIVND in the germline V gene (reference sequence). Written as DNA, the CDR3 is TGTGCCAGTAGTATAGCAGGGAGAGATACGCAGTATTTT. This sequence encodes CASSIAGRDTQYF. Full variable domain (rest looked up from reference TRBV19 and TRBJ2-3): DGGITQSPKYLFRKEGQNVTLSCEQNLNHDAMYWYRQDPGQGLRLIYYSQIVNDFQKGDIAEGYSVSREKKESFPLTVTSAQKNPTAFYLCASSIAGRDTQYFGPGTRLTVL.

This clone was observed a handful of times. The chain combines TRBV6-5 with TRBJ2-5; TRBD1 is a possible D gene (7 bases). The CDR3 runs to 16 residues. The germline gives CDR1 MNHEY, CDR2 SVGAGI. The V gene lost 4 bases and the J gene lost 2 bases, with 17 bases spanning the gap. CDR3 sequence reads: CASSSSRGALQETQYF. The CDR3 DNA reads TGTGCCAGCAGTTCCTCCAGGGGGGCCCTACAAGAGACCCAGTACTTC.

This chain connects TRBV4-1 to TRBJ1-4, with a possible D match to TRBD1 (5 bases). The CDR3 is 11 residues long. The germline V gene encodes CDR1 MGHRA and CDR2 YSYEKL. Trimming cost V 1 base and J 13 bases, with 7 bases left between them. CDR3: CASSQGQLLFF. The DNA of the CDR3 is TGCGCCAGCAGCCAAGGACAGTTACTGTTTTTT.

The chain uses TRBV29-1 and TRBJ2-5, with 13 nucleotides matching TRBD2. The length of the CDR3 is 14 residues. The germline V gene has CDR1 SQVTM and CDR2 ANQGSEA. V lost 4 bases and J lost 5; bases outside the gene matches: 4. CDR3: CSVAEGLAGETQYF. The CDR3 region has the DNA TGCAGCGTTGCTGAGGGACTAGCGGGGGAGACCCAGTACTTC.